This T cell receptor (beta chain) emerged from a study of response to subunit inactivated influenza vaccine. Regarding the study as a whole: Each seasonal influenza vaccination, the authors suggested, recruits few new T cells.

As for this clonotype: The target antigen is unknown.

MiXCR, run by TCRdb on the RT-PCR reads, gives a single entry per CDR3 protein. This sample has roughly 780,000 distinct CDR3 sequences, with roughly 18% found just once. The germline V and J ends were trimmed by 2 bases and 5 bases, with 9 bases remaining between them. CDR3 length: 14 amino acids. Per the germline V gene, CDR1 is SGHVS and CDR2 is FQNEAQ. The sample was PBMCs from blood, taken around 5 days after vaccination. This receptor was taken from a man aged 45-60 years who received an inactivated influenza vaccine. The chain uses TRBV7-8 and TRBJ2-2; the D is unclear. The CDR3 here is CASSLPSRTGELFF. CDR3 sequence (DNA): TGTGCCAGCAGCTTACCGTCACGGACCGGGGAGCTGTTTTTT.